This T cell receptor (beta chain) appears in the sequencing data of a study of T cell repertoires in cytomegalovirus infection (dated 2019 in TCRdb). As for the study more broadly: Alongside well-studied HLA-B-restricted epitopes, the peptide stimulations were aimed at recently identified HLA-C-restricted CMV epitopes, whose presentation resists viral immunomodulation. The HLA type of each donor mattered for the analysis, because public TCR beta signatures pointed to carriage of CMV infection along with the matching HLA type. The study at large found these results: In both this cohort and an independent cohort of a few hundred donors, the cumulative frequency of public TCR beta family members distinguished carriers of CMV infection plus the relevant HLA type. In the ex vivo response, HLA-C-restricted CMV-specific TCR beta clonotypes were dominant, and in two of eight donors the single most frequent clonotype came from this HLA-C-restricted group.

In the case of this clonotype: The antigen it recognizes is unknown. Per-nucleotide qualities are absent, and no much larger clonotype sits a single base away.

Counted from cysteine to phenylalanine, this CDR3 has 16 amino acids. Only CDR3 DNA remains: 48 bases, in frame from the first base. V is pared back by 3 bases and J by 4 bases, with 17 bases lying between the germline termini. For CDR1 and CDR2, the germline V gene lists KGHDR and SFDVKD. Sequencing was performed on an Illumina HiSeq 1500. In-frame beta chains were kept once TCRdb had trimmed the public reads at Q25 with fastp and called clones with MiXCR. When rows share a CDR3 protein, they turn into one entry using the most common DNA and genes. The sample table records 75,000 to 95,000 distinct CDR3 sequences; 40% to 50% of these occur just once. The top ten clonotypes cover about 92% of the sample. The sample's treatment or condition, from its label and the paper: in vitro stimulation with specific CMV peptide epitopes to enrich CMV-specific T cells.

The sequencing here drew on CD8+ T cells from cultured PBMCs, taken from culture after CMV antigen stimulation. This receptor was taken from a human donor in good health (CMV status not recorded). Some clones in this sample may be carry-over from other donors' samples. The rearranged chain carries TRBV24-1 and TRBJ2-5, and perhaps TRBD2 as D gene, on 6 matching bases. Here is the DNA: TGTGCCACCAGTGATCAAGGAGGGGCAGTCGGAGAGACCCAGTACTTC. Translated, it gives CATSDQGGAVGETQYF.